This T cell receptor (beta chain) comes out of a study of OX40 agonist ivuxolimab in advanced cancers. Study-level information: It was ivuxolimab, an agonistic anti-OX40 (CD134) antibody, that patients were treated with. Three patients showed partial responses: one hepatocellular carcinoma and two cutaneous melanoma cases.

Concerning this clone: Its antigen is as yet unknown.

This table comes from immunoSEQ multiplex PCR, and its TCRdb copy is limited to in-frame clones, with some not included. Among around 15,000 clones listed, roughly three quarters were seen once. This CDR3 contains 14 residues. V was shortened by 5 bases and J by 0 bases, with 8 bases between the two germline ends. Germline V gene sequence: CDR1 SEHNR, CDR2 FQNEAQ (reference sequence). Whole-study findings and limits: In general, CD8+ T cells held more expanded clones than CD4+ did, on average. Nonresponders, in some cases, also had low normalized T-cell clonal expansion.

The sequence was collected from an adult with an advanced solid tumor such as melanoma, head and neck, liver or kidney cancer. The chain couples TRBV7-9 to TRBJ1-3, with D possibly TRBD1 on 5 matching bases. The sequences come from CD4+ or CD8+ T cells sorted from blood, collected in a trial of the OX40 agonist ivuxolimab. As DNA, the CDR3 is TGTGCCAGCAGCCCGGGGGGCTCTGGAAACACCATATATTTT. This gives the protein CASSPGGSGNTIYF.